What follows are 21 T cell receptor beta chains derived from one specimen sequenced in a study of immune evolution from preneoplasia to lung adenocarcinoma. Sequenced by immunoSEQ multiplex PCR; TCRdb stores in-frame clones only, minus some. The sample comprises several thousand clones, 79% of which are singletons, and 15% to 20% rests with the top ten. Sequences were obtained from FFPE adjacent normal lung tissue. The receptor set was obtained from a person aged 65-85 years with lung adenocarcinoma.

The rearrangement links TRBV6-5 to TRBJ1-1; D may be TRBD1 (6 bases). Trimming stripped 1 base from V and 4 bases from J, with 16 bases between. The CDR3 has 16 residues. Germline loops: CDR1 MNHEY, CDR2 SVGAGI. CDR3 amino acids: CASSYYREVEGTEAFF. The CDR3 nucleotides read TGTGCCAGCAGTTACTACAGGGAAGTAGAGGGCACTGAAGCTTTCTTT.

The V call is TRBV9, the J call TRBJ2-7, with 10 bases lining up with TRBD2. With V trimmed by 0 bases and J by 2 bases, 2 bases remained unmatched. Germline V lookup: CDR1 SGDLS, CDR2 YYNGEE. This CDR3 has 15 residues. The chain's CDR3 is CASSVGTSGTYEQYF. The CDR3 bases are TGTGCCAGCAGCGTAGGGACTAGCGGCACCTACGAGCAGTACTTC. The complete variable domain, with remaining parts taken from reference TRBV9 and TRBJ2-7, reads DSGVTQTPKHLITATGQRVTLRCSPRSGDLSVYWYQQSLDQGLQFLIQYYNGEERAKGNILERFSAQQFPDLHSELNLSSLELGDSALYFCASSVGTSGTYEQYFGPGTRLTVT.

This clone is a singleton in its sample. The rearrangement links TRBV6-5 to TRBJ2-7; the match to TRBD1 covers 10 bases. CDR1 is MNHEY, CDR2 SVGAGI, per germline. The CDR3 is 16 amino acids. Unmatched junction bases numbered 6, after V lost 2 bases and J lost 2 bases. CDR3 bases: TGTGCCAGCAGTTACCGCTCCGGACAGGGGGCCTACGAGCAGTACTTC. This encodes CASSYRSGQGAYEQYF.

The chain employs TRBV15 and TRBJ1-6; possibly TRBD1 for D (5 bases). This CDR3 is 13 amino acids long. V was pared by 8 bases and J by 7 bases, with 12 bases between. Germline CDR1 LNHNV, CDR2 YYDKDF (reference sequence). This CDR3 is CATARGRNSPLHF. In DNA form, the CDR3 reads TGTGCCACCGCACGGGGGAGGAATTCACCCCTCCACTTT.

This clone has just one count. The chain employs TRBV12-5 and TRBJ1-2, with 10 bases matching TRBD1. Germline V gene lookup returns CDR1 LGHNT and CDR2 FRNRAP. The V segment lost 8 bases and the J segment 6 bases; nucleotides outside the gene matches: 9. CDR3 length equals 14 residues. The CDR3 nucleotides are TGTGCTAGTTCTCCCGGACAGGGGGTCCATGGCTACACCTTC. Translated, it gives CASSPGQGVHGYTF.

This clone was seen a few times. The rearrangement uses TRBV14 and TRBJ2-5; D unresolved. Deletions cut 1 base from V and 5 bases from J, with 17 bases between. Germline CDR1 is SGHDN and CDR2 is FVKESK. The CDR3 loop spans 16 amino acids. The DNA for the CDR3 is TGTGCCAGCAGCCAAGGGGTTAGCCCATTCGGGGAGACCCAGTACTTC. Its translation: CASSQGVSPFGETQYF.

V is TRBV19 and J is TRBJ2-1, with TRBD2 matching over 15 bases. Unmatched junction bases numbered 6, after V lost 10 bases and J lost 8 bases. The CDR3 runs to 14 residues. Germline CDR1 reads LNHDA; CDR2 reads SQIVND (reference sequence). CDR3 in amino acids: CATTGLAGGHEQFF. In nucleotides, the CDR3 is TGTGCCACTACGGGACTAGCGGGGGGTCATGAGCAGTTCTTC.

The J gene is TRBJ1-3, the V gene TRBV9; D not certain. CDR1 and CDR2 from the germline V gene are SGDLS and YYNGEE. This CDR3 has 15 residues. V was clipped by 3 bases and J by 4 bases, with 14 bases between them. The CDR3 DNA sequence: TGTGCCAGCAGCGGAAGCGGTGGGCCAGGAAACACCATATATTTT. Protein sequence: CASSGSGGPGNTIYF. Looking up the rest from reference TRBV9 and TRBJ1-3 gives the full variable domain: DSGVTQTPKHLITATGQRVTLRCSPRSGDLSVYWYQQSLDQGLQFLIQYYNGEERAKGNILERFSAQQFPDLHSELNLSSLELGDSALYFCASSGSGGPGNTIYFGEGSWLTVV.

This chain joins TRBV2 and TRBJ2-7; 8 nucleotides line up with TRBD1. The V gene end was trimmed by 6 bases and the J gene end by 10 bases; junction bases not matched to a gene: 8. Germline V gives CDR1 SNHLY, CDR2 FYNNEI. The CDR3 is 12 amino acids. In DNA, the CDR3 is TGTGCCAGCAGCCCCGGACAGGGTCAACAGTACTTC. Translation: CASSPGQGQQYF.

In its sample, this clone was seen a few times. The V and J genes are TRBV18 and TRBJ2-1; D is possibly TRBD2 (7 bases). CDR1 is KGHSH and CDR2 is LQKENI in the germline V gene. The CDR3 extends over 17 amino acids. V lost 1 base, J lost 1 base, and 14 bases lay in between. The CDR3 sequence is CASSPRWGGPSYNEQFF. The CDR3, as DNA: TGTGCCAGCTCACCACGGTGGGGGGGGCCTTCCTACAATGAGCAGTTCTTC.

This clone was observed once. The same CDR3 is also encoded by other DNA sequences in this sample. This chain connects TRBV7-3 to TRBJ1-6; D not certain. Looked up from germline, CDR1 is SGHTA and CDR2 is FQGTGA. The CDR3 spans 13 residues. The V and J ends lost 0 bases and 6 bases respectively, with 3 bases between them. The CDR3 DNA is TGTGCCAGCAGCTTAACAGTTAATTCACCCCTCCACTTT. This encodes CASSLTVNSPLHF.

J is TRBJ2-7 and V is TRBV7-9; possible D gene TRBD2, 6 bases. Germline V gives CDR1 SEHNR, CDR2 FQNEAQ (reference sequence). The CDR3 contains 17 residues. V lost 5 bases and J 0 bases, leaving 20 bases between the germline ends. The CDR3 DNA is TGTGCCAGCAGCCCCGTAAGGTTCAGGGAGGACTCCTACGAGCAGTACTTC. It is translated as CASSPVRFREDSYEQYF.

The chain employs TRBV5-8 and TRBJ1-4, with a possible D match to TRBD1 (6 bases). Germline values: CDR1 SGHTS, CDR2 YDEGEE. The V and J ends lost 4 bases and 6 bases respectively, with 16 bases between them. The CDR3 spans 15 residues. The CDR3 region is CASSPGIRGYEKLFF. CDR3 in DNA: TGTGCCAGCAGCCCTGGAATCAGGGGATATGAAAAACTGTTTTTT.

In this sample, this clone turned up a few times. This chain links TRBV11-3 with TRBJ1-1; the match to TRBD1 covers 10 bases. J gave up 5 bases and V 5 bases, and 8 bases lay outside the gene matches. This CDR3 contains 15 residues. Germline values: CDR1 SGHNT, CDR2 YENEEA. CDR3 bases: TGTGCCAGCAGCCCCGGGACAGGGGACTTTACTGAAGCTTTCTTT. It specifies CASSPGTGDFTEAFF.

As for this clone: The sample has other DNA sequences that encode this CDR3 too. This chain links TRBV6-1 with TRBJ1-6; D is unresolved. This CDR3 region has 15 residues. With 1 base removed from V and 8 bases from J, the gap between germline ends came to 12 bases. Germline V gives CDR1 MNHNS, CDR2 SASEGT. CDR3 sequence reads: CASSEDGGGHSPLHF. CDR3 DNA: TGTGCCAGCAGTGAAGACGGAGGAGGGCATTCACCCCTCCACTTT.

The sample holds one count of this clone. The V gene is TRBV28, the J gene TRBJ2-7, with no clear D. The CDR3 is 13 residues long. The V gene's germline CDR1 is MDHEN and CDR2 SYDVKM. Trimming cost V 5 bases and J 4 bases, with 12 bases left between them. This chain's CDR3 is CASSPSSGYEQYF. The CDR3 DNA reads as TGTGCCAGCAGTCCCAGCTCTGGGTACGAGCAGTACTTC.

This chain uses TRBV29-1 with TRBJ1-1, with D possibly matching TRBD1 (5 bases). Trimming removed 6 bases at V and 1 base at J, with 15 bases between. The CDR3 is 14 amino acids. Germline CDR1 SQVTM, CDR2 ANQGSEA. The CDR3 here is CSVFEGSANTEAFF. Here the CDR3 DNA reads TGCAGCGTCTTTGAGGGGAGTGCGAACACTGAAGCTTTCTTT.

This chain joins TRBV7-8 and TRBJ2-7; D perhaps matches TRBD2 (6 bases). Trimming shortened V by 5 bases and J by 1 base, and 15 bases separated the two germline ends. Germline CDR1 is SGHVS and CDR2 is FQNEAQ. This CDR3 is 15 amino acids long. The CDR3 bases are TGTGCCAGCAGCCCATCCCGGGGGAAATCCTACGAGCAGTACTTC. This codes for CASSPSRGKSYEQYF.

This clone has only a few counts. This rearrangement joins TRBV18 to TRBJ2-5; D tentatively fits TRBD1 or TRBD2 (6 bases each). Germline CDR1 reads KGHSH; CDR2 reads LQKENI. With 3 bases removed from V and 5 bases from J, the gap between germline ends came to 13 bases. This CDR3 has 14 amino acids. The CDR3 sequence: CASSPKGGGETQYF. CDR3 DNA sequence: TGTGCCAGCTCACCGAAGGGGGGCGGTGAGACCCAGTACTTC.

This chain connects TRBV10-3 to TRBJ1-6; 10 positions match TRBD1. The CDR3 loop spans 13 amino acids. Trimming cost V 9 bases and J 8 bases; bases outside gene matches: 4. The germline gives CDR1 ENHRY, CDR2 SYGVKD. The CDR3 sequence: CAMRQGADSPLHF. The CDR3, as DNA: TGTGCCATGCGACAGGGGGCCGATTCACCCCTCCACTTT.

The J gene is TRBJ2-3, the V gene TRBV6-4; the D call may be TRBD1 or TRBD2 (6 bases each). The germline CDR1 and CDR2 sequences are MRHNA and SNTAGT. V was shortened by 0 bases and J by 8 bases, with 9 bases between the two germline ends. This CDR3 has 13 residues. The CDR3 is CASSDSGGPTQYF. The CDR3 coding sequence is TGTGCCAGCAGTGACTCTGGGGGGCCTACGCAGTATTTT.